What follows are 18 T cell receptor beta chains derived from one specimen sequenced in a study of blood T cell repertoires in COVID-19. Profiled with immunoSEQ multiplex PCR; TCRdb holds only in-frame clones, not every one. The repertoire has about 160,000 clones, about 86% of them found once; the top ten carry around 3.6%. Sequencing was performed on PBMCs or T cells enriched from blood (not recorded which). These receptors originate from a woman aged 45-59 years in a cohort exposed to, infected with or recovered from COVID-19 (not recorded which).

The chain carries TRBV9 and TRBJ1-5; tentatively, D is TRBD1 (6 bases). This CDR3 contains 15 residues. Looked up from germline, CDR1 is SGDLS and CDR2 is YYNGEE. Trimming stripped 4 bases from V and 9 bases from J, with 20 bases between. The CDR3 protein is CASSQGIDTNTPQHF. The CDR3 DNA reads TGTGCCAGCAGCCAGGGGATAGACACAAACACGCCCCAGCATTTT.

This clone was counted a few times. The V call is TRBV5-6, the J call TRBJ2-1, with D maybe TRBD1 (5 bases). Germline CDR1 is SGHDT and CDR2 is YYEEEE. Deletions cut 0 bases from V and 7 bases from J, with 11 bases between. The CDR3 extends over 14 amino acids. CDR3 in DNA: TGTGCCAGCAGCTTGGTGGACATGGTAAATGAGCAGTTCTTC. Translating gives CASSLVDMVNEQFF. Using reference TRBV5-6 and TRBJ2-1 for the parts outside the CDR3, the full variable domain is DAGVTQSPTHLIKTRGQQVTLRCSPKSGHDTVSWYQQALGQGPQFIFQYYEEEERQRGNFPDRFSGHQFPNYSSELNVNALLLGDSALYLCASSLVDMVNEQFFGPGTRLTVL.

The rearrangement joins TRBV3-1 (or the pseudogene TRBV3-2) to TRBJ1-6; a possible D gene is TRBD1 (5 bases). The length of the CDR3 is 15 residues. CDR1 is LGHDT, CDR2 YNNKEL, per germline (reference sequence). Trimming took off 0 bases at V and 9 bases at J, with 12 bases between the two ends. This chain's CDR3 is CASSQDIIRGSPLHF. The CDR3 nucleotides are TGTGCCAGCAGCCAAGATATAATTAGGGGTTCACCCCTCCACTTT.

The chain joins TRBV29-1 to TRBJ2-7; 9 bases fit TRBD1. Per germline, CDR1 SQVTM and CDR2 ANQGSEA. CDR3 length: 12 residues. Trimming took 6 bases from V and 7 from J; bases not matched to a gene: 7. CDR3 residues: CSVGWTGDEQYF. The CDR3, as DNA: TGCAGCGTGGGCTGGACAGGGGATGAGCAGTACTTC.

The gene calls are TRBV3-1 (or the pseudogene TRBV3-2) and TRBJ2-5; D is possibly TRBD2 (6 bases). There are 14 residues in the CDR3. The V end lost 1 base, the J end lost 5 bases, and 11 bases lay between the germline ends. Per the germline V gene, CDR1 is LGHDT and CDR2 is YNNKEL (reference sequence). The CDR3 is CASSQASGSETQYF. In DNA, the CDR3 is TGTGCCAGCAGCCAAGCTTCCGGGAGCGAGACCCAGTACTTC.

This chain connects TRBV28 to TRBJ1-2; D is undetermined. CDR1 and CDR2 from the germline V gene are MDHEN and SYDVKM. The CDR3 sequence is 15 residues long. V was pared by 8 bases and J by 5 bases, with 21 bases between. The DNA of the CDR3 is TGTGCCAGCCGCCATTCGGAGGGTGAAGGGTATGGCTACACCTTC. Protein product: CASRHSEGEGYGYTF.

CDR3 in amino acids: CASSFQTGGLGEQFF. The CDR3 region has the DNA TGTGCCAGCAGCTTTCAGACGGGGGGGCTGGGGGAGCAGTTCTTC. This chain uses TRBV13 with TRBJ2-1, with 8 bases identical to TRBD2. Losses at the gene ends were 3 bases for V and 10 bases for J; bases not matched to a gene: 11. Germline CDR1 PRHDT, CDR2 FYEKMQ (reference sequence). The CDR3 runs 15 residues.

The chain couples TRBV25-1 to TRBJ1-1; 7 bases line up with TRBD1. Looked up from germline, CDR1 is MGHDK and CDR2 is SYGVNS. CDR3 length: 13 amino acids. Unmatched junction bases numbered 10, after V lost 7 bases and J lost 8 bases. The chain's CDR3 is CASTGDSREEAFF. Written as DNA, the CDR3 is TGTGCCAGCACCGGGGACAGTCGAGAAGAAGCTTTCTTT.

The chain's CDR3 is CASSDPWGQAVYNEQFF. Written as DNA, the CDR3 is TGCGCCAGCAGCGATCCGTGGGGACAGGCCGTCTACAATGAGCAGTTCTTC. The chain has TRBV5-1 and TRBJ2-1, with 8 bases lining up with TRBD1. Germline CDR1 and CDR2: SGHRS and YFSETQ. CDR3 length: 17 residues. The junction had 12 bases not matched to a gene; V was cut back by 4 bases and J by 3 bases.

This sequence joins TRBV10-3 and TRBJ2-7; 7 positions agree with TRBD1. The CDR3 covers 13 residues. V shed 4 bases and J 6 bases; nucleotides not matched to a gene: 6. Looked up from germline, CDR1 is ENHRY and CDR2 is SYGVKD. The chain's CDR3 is CAISGQGLGEQYF. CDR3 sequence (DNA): TGTGCCATCAGTGGACAGGGATTAGGCGAGCAGTACTTC.

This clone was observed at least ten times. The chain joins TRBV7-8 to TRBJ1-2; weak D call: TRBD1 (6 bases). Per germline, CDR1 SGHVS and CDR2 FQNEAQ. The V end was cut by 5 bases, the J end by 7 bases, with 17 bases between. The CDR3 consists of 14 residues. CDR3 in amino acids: CASSLNRDKSGYTF. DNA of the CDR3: TGTGCCAGCAGCCTTAACCGGGACAAATCTGGCTACACCTTC.

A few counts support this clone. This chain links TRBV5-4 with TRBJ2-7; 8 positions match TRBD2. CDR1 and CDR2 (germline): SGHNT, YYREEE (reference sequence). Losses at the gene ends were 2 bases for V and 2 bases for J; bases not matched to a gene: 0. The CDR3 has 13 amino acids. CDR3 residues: CASSFSGAYEQYF. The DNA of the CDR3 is TGTGCCAGCAGCTTTAGCGGGGCCTACGAGCAGTACTTC.

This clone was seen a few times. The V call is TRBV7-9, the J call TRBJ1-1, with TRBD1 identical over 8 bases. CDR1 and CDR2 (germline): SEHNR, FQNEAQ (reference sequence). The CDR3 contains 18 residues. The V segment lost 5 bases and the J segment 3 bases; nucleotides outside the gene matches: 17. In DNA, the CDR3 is TGTGCCAGCAGCCCCCGATTCGGCAGGGGGCCCGGAGACACTGAAGCTTTCTTT. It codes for CASSPRFGRGPGDTEAFF.

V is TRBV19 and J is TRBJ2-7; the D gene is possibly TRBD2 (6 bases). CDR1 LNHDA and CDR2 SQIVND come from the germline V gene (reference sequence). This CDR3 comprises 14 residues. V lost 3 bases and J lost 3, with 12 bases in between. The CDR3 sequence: CASSIAGRGYEQYF. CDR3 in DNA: TGTGCCAGTAGTATTGCGGGGAGAGGCTACGAGCAGTACTTC.

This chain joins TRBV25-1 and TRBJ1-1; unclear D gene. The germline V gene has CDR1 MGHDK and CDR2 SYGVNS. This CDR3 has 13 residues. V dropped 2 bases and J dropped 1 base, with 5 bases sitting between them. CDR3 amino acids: CASSEGANTEAFF. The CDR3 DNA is TGTGCCAGCAGTGAAGGAGCGAACACTGAAGCTTTCTTT.

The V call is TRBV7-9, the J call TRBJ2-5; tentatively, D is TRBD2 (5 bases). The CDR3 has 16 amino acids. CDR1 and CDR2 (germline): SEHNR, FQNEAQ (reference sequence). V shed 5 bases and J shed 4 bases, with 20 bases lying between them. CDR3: CASSPTGRAPVETQYF. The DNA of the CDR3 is TGTGCCAGCAGCCCCACTGGGCGGGCCCCAGTAGAGACCCAGTACTTC. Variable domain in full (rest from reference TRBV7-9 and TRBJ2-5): DTGVSQNPRHKITKRGQNVTFRCDPISEHNRLYWYRQTLGQGPEFLTYFQNEAQLEKSRLLSDRFSAERPKGSFSTLEIQRTEQGDSAMYLCASSPTGRAPVETQYFGPGTRLLVL.

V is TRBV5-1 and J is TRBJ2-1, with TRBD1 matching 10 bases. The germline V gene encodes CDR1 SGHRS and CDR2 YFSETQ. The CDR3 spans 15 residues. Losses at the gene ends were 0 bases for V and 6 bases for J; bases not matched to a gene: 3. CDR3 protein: CASSLERTGGNEQFF. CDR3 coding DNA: TGCGCCAGCAGCTTGGAGCGGACAGGGGGCAATGAGCAGTTCTTC.

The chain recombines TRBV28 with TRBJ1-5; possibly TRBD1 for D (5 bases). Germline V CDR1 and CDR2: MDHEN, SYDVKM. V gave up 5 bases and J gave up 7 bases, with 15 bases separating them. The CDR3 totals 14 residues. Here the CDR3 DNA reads TGTGCCAGCAGTCGCTATCGGGGGGAACAGCCCCAGCATTTT. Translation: CASSRYRGEQPQHF.